This T cell receptor beta chain was documented in a study of blood T cell repertoires in COVID-19. Original data processing: Estimates of nucleated cell counts were drawn from the amplification of reference gene primers. Generated by immunoSEQ multiplex PCR, the TCRdb table keeps only in-frame clones and is missing some. D and trimming were read from the DNA, whereas the V and J calls and clone size are those reported in that table. The repertoire holds roughly 110,000 clones, with about 85% as singletons. The CDR3 sequence is 12 residues long. Trimming stripped 3 bases from V and 9 bases from J, with 10 bases between.

Sequencing input: peripheral blood. The chain joins TRBV12-3 or TRBV12-4 to TRBJ2-3; D gene unclear. This receptor was identified in a man between 50 and 59 years old with acute or convalescent COVID-19. The CDR3 coding sequence is TGTGCCAGCAGTTTCGCCGAGAAAACGCAGTATTTT. The encoded protein is CASSFAEKTQYF.